The text below deals with one T cell receptor (beta chain). Its antigen is not known. This CDR3 has 14 residues. Germline V gene lookup returns CDR1 MGHDK and CDR2 SYGVNS. The V end was cut by 1 base, the J end by 1 base, with 7 bases between. The data derive from a study of cytotoxic CD8 clonotypes in ibrutinib-treated CLL. Some clones are missing from TCRdb's copy, which holds only in-frame ones; the method was immunoSEQ multiplex PCR. The sample lists under 150,000 clones, roughly 80% seen once, with around 3% in the top ten. Study observations and caveats: Clonality rose at ibrutinib response and fell back toward baseline at progression.

V gene TRBV25-1 combines with J gene TRBJ1-1; no firm D call. The sequence was collected from a human donor with chronic lymphocytic leukemia. The input for sequencing was PBMCs, taken after 24 months of ibrutinib treatment. The CDR3 sequence is CASSELRENTEAFF. CDR3 DNA: TGTGCCAGCAGTGAATTGAGGGAGAACACTGAAGCTTTCTTT.